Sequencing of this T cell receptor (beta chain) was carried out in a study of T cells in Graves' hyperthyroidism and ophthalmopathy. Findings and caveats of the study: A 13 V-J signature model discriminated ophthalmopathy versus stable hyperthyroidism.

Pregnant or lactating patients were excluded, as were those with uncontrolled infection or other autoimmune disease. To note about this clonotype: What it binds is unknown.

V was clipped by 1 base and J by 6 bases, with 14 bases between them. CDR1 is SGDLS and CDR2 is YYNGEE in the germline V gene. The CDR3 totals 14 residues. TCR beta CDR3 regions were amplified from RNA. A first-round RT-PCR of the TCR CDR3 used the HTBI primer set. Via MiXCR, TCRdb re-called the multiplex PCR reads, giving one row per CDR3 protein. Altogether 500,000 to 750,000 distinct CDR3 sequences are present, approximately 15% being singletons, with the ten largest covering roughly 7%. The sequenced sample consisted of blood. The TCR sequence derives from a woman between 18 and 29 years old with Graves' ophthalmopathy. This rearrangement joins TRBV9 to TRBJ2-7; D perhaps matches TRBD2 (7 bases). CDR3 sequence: CASSVIPGEGEQYF. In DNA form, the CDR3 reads TGTGCCAGCAGCGTAATCCCAGGGGAGGGCGAGCAGTACTTC.